One and the same sample provided the 25 T cell receptor beta chains below, sequenced in a study of blood T cells in healthy people across ages. It was with a sample-barcoded 5' primer and a J-beta primer mix that a second PCR of roughly 7 to 12 cycles was run. TCRdb fed the 5' RACE reads into MiXCR, producing one record per CDR3 protein. The sample consists of 1.5 million to 2 million distinct CDR3 sequences, about 30% of them appearing once. The sequenced material came from blood. The receptors originated from a woman in her 30s in good health.

The gene calls are TRBV28 and TRBJ1-6; no firm D call. The CDR3 sequence is 14 residues long. Germline V gene lookup returns CDR1 MDHEN and CDR2 SYDVKM. Trimming shortened V by 2 bases and J by 6 bases, and 8 bases separated the two germline ends. The CDR3 spells CASSLRPTNSPLHF. In nucleotides, the CDR3 is TGTGCCAGCAGTTTAAGGCCGACTAATTCACCCCTCCACTTT.

This clonotype was seen a few times. The chain carries TRBV18 and TRBJ2-7, with D perhaps TRBD2 (6 bases). The CDR3 length is 14 residues. V was shortened by 5 bases and J by 2 bases, with 13 bases between the two germline ends. Germline values: CDR1 KGHSH, CDR2 LQKENI. CDR3 protein: CASSSFGGTYEQYF. The CDR3 DNA sequence: TGTGCCAGCTCATCTTTCGGGGGTACCTACGAGCAGTACTTC.

A word on this clonotype: Being one base from a much bigger clone, this may be a read error. The V and J genes are TRBV4-3 and TRBJ2-4; TRBD1 is a possible D gene (5 bases). Judging by the DNA end, TRBJ2-7 fits better; the J call may be wrong. Germline V gene lookup returns CDR1 LGHNA and CDR2 YSLEER. The CDR3 totals 14 residues. The CDR3 nucleotides are TGCGCCGGCAGCCAAGATCTCAGGGCCTACGAGCAGTACTTC. This translates into CAGSQDLRAYEQYF.

This clonotype was seen once. One junction end disagrees with the germline gene, perhaps due to a read error. The chain is built from TRBV20-1 and TRBJ2-1, with TRBD2 matching over 9 bases. The CDR3 runs 18 residues. Per germline, CDR1 DFQATT and CDR2 SNEGSKA (reference sequence). The CDR3 bases are TGCAGTGCTACCGGGACTAGCCAGGGTAAAGGTGTCTACAATGAGCAGGACTTC. Translating it yields CSATGTSQGKGVYNEQDF.

The V gene is TRBV2, the J gene TRBJ1-5, with 7 bases fitting TRBD1. V shed 1 base and J 5 bases; nucleotides not matched to a gene: 5. Looked up from germline, CDR1 is SNHLY and CDR2 is FYNNEI. The CDR3 runs 15 residues. As DNA, the CDR3 is TGTGCCAGCAGTGAAGAGGGGGCTAGGGATCAGCCCCAGCATTTT. Protein: CASSEEGARDQPQHF.

This clonotype has more than one count but fewer than ten. The genes are TRBV7-2 and TRBJ2-1, with D perhaps matching TRBD1 or TRBD2 (5 bases each). The ends were cut back, 5 bases at V and 3 bases at J, with 17 bases in the middle. Germline values: CDR1 SGHTA, CDR2 FQGNSA. CDR3 length equals 16 residues. The CDR3 sequence: CASSMSGTELYNEQFF. The CDR3 DNA reads as TGTGCCAGCAGCATGTCCGGGACGGAACTCTACAATGAGCAGTTCTTC. Drawing the rest from reference TRBV7-2 and TRBJ2-1, the complete variable domain is GAGVSQSPSNKVTEKGKDVELRCDPISGHTALYWYRQSLGQGLEFLIYFQGNSAPDKSGLPSDRFSAERTGGSVSTLTIQRTQQEDSAVYLCASSMSGTELYNEQFFGPGTRLTVL.

CDR3 protein: CAISESLGLRSPYEQYF. Written as DNA, the CDR3 is TGTGCCATCAGTGAGTCGTTAGGGCTCCGTAGCCCCTACGAGCAGTACTTC. The chain employs TRBV10-3 and TRBJ2-7; D uncertain. There are 17 residues in the CDR3. Germline loops: CDR1 ENHRY, CDR2 SYGVKD. Trimming cost V 0 bases and J 2 bases, with 17 bases left between them.

This clonotype was observed a handful of times. The rearrangement joins TRBV20-1 to TRBJ2-1, with 7 bases matching TRBD1. Trimming at V came to 5 bases and at J to 9 bases, leaving 10 bases not matched to a gene. The germline V gene has CDR1 DFQATT and CDR2 SNEGSKA (reference sequence). This CDR3 region has 13 residues. The CDR3 region is CSAGPGGAGEQFF. The CDR3 region has the DNA TGCAGTGCTGGACCAGGGGGAGCAGGTGAGCAGTTCTTC.

The chain is built from TRBV6-4 and TRBJ2-5, with 10 bases that match TRBD2. The germline V gene encodes CDR1 MRHNA and CDR2 SNTAGT. CDR3 length: 16 residues. Trimming removed 7 bases from V and 1 base from J; junction bases left unmatched: 9. In DNA form, the CDR3 reads TGTGCCAGCACGAAGAAGGCTAGCGGGGGCCAAGAGACCCAGTACTTC. Translation: CASTKKASGGQETQYF.

This clonotype was seen repeatedly, ten times or more. The genes are TRBV7-3 and TRBJ2-3; TRBD2 matches at 8 bases. J was trimmed by 4 bases and V by 3 bases; bases with no gene match: 15. Germline CDR1 and CDR2: SGHTA and FQGTGA. The CDR3 extends over 18 amino acids. CDR3 nucleotide sequence: TGTGCCAGCAGCTTCCAACCGGGACTAGAAGTAGGGGCAGATACGCAGTATTTT. Protein: CASSFQPGLEVGADTQYF.

This clonotype was picked up a small number of times. Sequence at one end of the junction differs from germline and may be a read error. In DNA form, the CDR3 reads TGTGCCAGCAGTACAACGCCGGGACAGGGGGCTTCACCCCCCCACTTT. Amino acid sequence: CASSTTPGQGASPPHF. The V call is TRBV27, the J call TRBJ1-6; 12 nucleotides agree with TRBD1. The CDR3 has 16 amino acids. In germline, CDR1 is MNHEY, CDR2 SMNVEV (reference sequence).

V is TRBV28 and J is TRBJ2-1; 8 bases fit TRBD1. V was clipped by 6 bases and J by 4 bases; unmatched bases: 11. The CDR3 contains 16 residues. Germline-derived CDR1 and CDR2 are MDHEN and SYDVKM. As DNA, the CDR3 is TGTGCCAGCAGACTAACCAGGACAGGGCTTTACAATGAGCAGTTCTTC. Its protein is CASRLTRTGLYNEQFF.

The rearrangement uses TRBV14 and TRBJ2-7, with D uncertain. The DNA end lines up better with TRBJ2-5; the J call may be wrong. CDR3 length: 14 amino acids. Germline-derived CDR1 and CDR2 are SGHDN and FVKESK. The CDR3 DNA reads TGTGCCAGCAGCCAAGATCCGGCCAGCGAGACCCAGTACTTC. It is translated as CASSQDPASETQYF.

The chain employs TRBV2 and TRBJ2-1; 14 bases fit TRBD2. This CDR3 is built from 18 residues. V lost 5 bases and J lost 5; bases outside the gene matches: 11. Germline V gene lookup returns CDR1 SNHLY and CDR2 FYNNEI. CDR3 loop: CASSKTSGGARYHNEQFF. CDR3 DNA sequence: TGTGCCAGCAGTAAGACTAGCGGGGGGGCGCGGTACCACAATGAGCAGTTCTTC.

This clonotype was seen more than once but under ten times. The rearrangement links TRBV9 to TRBJ2-6; D is uncertain. Germline V gives CDR1 SGDLS, CDR2 YYNGEE. Deletions cut 5 bases from V and 2 bases from J, with 11 bases between. This CDR3 contains 15 residues. As DNA, the CDR3 is TGTGCCAGCAGTCGCGTTCCTCCTGGGGCCAACGTCCTGACTTTC. Translation gives CASSRVPPGANVLTF.

This clonotype was observed a few times. The V gene is TRBV7-2, the J gene TRBJ2-1, with a tentative D call TRBD1 (6 bases). The germline V and J ends were trimmed by 4 bases and 4 bases, with 14 bases remaining between them. CDR3 length: 15 amino acids. CDR1 and CDR2 from the germline V gene are SGHTA and FQGNSA. Here the CDR3 reads CASSYRDPTYNEQFF. Written as DNA, the CDR3 is TGTGCCAGCAGCTACAGGGACCCTACATACAATGAGCAGTTCTTC.

The rearrangement uses TRBV20-1 and TRBJ1-2; 8 positions match TRBD1. The trim removed 4 bases at V and 4 bases at J, leaving 8 bases unmatched. Germline CDR1 and CDR2: DFQATT and SNEGSKA (reference sequence). The CDR3 length is 14 residues. In DNA form, the CDR3 reads TGCAGTGCTAACGGCCCCGGGACAGGCTATGGCTACACCTTC. This sequence encodes CSANGPGTGYGYTF.

This clonotype turned up a few times. The chain uses TRBV11-2 and TRBJ1-5, with no clear D. The V and J ends lost 6 bases and 4 bases respectively, with 10 bases between them. CDR3 length: 13 amino acids. CDR1 and CDR2 (germline): SGHAT, FQNNGV. Here the CDR3 DNA reads TGTGCCAGCAGTCCGCGGATTAATCAGCCCCAGCATTTT. It yields the protein CASSPRINQPQHF.

This clonotype was seen a few times. V usage is TRBV12-3 or TRBV12-4 and J usage is TRBJ2-1; weak D call: TRBD2 (9 bases). The CDR3 is 21 residues long. V dropped 3 bases and J dropped 2 bases, with 29 bases sitting between them. CDR3 DNA: TGTGCCAGCAGTTTGCATCGCAGGGGGCTTTTGCGGGAGGGGGCCTACAATGAGCAGTTCTTC. Its protein product is CASSLHRRGLLREGAYNEQFF.

The chain couples TRBV12-5 to TRBJ2-3, with D possibly TRBD2 on 6 matching bases. Germline CDR1 LGHNT, CDR2 FRNRAP. The CDR3 runs to 15 residues. The V end lost 7 bases, the J end lost 4 bases, and 18 bases lay between the germline ends. The CDR3 DNA follows: TGTGCTAGTGCTCTGGGCCTTCCGGGGGCAGATACGCAGTATTTT. It encodes CASALGLPGADTQYF.

This clonotype was recorded a few times. J is TRBJ2-6 and V is TRBV7-7, with 10 bases matching TRBD1. Trimming took 5 bases from V and 1 from J; bases not matched to a gene: 8. The CDR3 covers 18 residues. Germline V gene lookup returns CDR1 SSHAT and CDR2 FNYEAQ (reference sequence). This CDR3 is CASSPIGTGVSGANVLTF. In nucleotides, the CDR3 is TGTGCCAGCAGCCCCATCGGGACAGGGGTGTCTGGGGCCAACGTCCTGACTTTC. The variable domain in full, completed from reference TRBV7-7 and TRBJ2-6, reads GAGVSQSPRYKVTKRGQDVTLRCDPISSHATLYWYQQALGQGPEFLTYFNYEAQPDKSGLPSDRFSAERPEGSISTLTIQRTEQRDSAMYRCASSPIGTGVSGANVLTFGAGSRLTVL.

On this clonotype itself: A read error may account for a junction end that differs from germline. The rearrangement uses TRBV20-1 and TRBJ2-3; TRBD2 matches at 7 bases. CDR1 is DFQATT and CDR2 is SNEGSKA in the germline V gene (reference sequence). The CDR3 consists of 14 residues. This chain's CDR3 is CNARSGVSTDTQYF. CDR3 in DNA: TGCAATGCTAGAAGCGGGGTGAGCACAGATACGCAGTATTTT.

The rearrangement uses TRBV20-1 and TRBJ2-1, with 7 bases fitting TRBD2. The CDR3 is 15 residues long. The junction had 16 bases not matched to a gene; V was cut back by 5 bases and J by 9 bases. Germline V gene sequence: CDR1 DFQATT, CDR2 SNEGSKA (reference sequence). The CDR3 region has the DNA TGCAGTGCTCAAGCGGGGAGCCAGGGCGGCTCTGAGCAGTTCTTC. This encodes CSAQAGSQGGSEQFF.

The chain uses TRBV6-1 and TRBJ2-3, with 15 bases lining up with TRBD2. The CDR3 is 19 amino acids. Germline values: CDR1 MNHNS, CDR2 SASEGT. Unmatched junction bases numbered 8, after V lost 4 bases and J lost 0 bases. The CDR3 nucleotides are TGTGCCAGCAGTGGACCGGGACTAGCGGGGGGTCTAAGCACAGATACGCAGTATTTT. This encodes CASSGPGLAGGLSTDTQYF.

The DNA for the CDR3 is TGTGCCATCAGGGGGACTAGCGGGAGGGAGCAGTACTTC. The encoded protein is CAIRGTSGREQYF. The chain couples TRBV10-3 to TRBJ2-7; 15 bases fit TRBD2. The CDR3 has 13 amino acids. V lost 6 bases and J lost 7; bases outside the gene matches: 1. Germline V gene sequence: CDR1 ENHRY, CDR2 SYGVKD.